One sample yielded the 29 T cell receptor beta chains listed below, sequenced in a study of vaccination and CD4 T cells after COVID-19. Treatment specified: roughly ten-day PBMC culture with coronavirus spike peptide pools or control peptides (ViraFEST assay). These receptors' targets are unknown. Cultured CD4+ T cell DNA was sequenced using the Oncomine TCR Beta short-read assay. TCRdb re-analysed the PCR reads in MiXCR, keeping a single row per CDR3 protein. The repertoire holds 10,000 to 12,000 distinct CDR3 sequences, with approximately 53% as singletons. Sequenced material: CD4+ T cells from blood, cultured in vitro. These receptors all come from a human donor who had recovered from COVID-19.

V is TRBV6-1 and J is TRBJ2-3; D is unresolved. There are 13 residues in the CDR3. Per the germline V gene, CDR1 is MNHNS and CDR2 is SASEGT. Trimming pared 7 bases from V and 2 bases from J, leaving 10 bases between. The CDR3 DNA reads TGTGCCAGCAAGCCCTTGAACACAGATACGCAGTATTTT. It translates to CASKPLNTDTQYF.

The CDR3 sequence: CSSHESHNEQFF. CDR3 DNA: TGCAGTTCCCACGAGAGCCACAATGAGCAGTTCTTC. The chain uses TRBV20-1 and TRBJ2-1; no clear D gene. Germline CDR1 and CDR2: DFQATT and SNEGSKA (reference sequence). This CDR3 comprises 12 residues. Trimming shortened V by 8 bases and J by 5 bases, and 13 bases separated the two germline ends.

The chain uses TRBV30 and TRBJ1-5; 8 bases fit TRBD1. Germline lookup yields CDR1 GTSNPN and CDR2 SVGIG (reference sequence). The CDR3 loop spans 13 amino acids. Trimming at V came to 5 bases and at J to 2 bases, leaving 2 bases not matched to a gene. CDR3 DNA: TGTGCCTGGGGACAGGGCCGCAATCAGCCCCAGCATTTT. This sequence encodes CAWGQGRNQPQHF.

This clonotype was detected only a few times. The rearrangement links TRBV19 to TRBJ1-1; tentative D call: TRBD1 (6 bases). The germline V gene has CDR1 LNHDA and CDR2 SQIVND (reference sequence). Trimming removed 7 bases at V and 0 bases at J, with 18 bases between. This CDR3 is 16 amino acids long. The CDR3, as DNA: TGTGCCAGTACCCCAGGAGCAGGGGTGATGAACACTGAAGCTTTCTTT. Amino acid sequence: CASTPGAGVMNTEAFF.

This clonotype was counted only a few times. The V and J genes are TRBV19 and TRBJ2-1, with 7 positions matching TRBD2. Germline loops: CDR1 LNHDA, CDR2 SQIVND (reference sequence). J lost 3 bases, V lost 9 bases, and 11 bases had no gene match. The CDR3 is 15 residues long. As DNA, the CDR3 is TGTGCCAGCTGTCGTGCGGGAGTAGACTACAATGAGCAGTTCTTC. Translating it yields CASCRAGVDYNEQFF.

The chain recombines TRBV7-2 with TRBJ2-1; a weak D match, TRBD2 (6 bases). In germline, CDR1 is SGHTA, CDR2 FQGNSA. The CDR3 contains 13 residues. V was pared by 5 bases and J by 5 bases, with 10 bases between. CDR3 coding DNA: TGTGCCAGCAGCATGACTAGAGACAATGAGCAGTTCTTC. Translated: CASSMTRDNEQFF.

The chain recombines TRBV7-2 with TRBJ2-3, with 10 nucleotides matching TRBD2. The CDR3 spans 15 residues. The germline V gene encodes CDR1 SGHTA and CDR2 FQGNSA. J was trimmed by 9 bases and V by 5 bases; bases with no gene match: 11. CDR3 DNA sequence: TGTGCCAGCAGCACTCACGTTAGCGGGAGGCGGACGCAGTATTTT. It yields the protein CASSTHVSGRRTQYF.

This rearrangement joins TRBV10-3 to TRBJ2-7; weak D call: TRBD1 (5 bases). CDR3 length: 12 residues. The V end lost 0 bases, the J end lost 9 bases, and 9 bases lay between the germline ends. Germline lookup yields CDR1 ENHRY and CDR2 SYGVKD. The DNA of the CDR3 is TGTGCCATCAGTGAGTCGAGGACAAGGCAGTACTTC. It encodes CAISESRTRQYF.

This chain joins TRBV19 and TRBJ2-3, with 13 bases lining up with TRBD2. This CDR3 comprises 14 residues. Germline CDR1 is LNHDA and CDR2 is SQIVND (reference sequence). The ends lost 4 bases at V and 5 bases at J; junction bases unmatched: 0. CDR3 nucleotide sequence: TGTGCCAGTAGTAGGACTAGCGGGAGAGATACGCAGTATTTT. This sequence encodes CASSRTSGRDTQYF.

This clonotype appeared a few times. The V call is TRBV6-1, the J call TRBJ1-1; D gene unclear. Germline values: CDR1 MNHNS, CDR2 SASEGT. Trimming removed 3 bases at V and 9 bases at J, with 5 bases between. The CDR3 totals 10 residues. The CDR3 protein is CASSDRQAFF. CDR3 nucleotide sequence: TGTGCCAGCAGTGACCGGCAAGCTTTCTTT.

This clonotype was recorded a few times. The chain uses TRBV7-3 and TRBJ2-3, with D uncertain. With 5 bases removed from V and 6 bases from J, the gap between germline ends came to 6 bases. The CDR3 length is 11 residues. CDR1 and CDR2 from the germline V gene are SGHTA and FQGTGA. The CDR3, as DNA: TGTGCCAGCAGCAATGGGGATACGCAGTATTTT. It translates to CASSNGDTQYF.

In nucleotides, the CDR3 is TGCGCCAGCAGCTTGGCGGGCTCCGGTGCTGAGACCCAGTACTTC. Translating it yields CASSLAGSGAETQYF. V is TRBV5-1 and J is TRBJ2-5; D remains unclear. This CDR3 has 15 residues. V was trimmed by 0 bases and J by 5 bases, leaving 14 bases between them. From germline, CDR1 is SGHRS and CDR2 YFSETQ.

This chain connects TRBV3-1 to TRBJ2-5; D is unresolved. CDR1 is LGHDT, CDR2 YNNKEL, per germline (reference sequence). The germline V and J ends were trimmed by 0 bases and 5 bases, with 10 bases remaining between them. CDR3 length equals 14 residues. The CDR3 protein is CASSQDYPGETQYF. As DNA, the CDR3 is TGTGCCAGCAGCCAAGACTACCCTGGGGAGACCCAGTACTTC.

The V call is TRBV10-3, the J call TRBJ1-1, with D perhaps matching TRBD1 (5 bases). In germline, CDR1 is ENHRY, CDR2 SYGVKD. The CDR3 consists of 14 residues. V was shortened by 4 bases and J by 0 bases, with 9 bases between the two germline ends. The CDR3 bases are TGTGCCATCAGTGGGGGACCGATGAACACTGAAGCTTTCTTT. Translated, it gives CAISGGPMNTEAFF.

The V call is TRBV6-1, the J call TRBJ2-5; no reliable D call. The germline gives CDR1 MNHNS, CDR2 SASEGT. Trimming took off 2 bases at V and 1 base at J, with 14 bases between the two ends. The CDR3 is 16 amino acids. The CDR3 nucleotides read TGTGCCAGCAGTGAATTTTCGAACGGGCTCCAAGAGACCCAGTACTTC. Protein sequence: CASSEFSNGLQETQYF.

In this sample, this clonotype is large. This chain uses TRBV6-2 or TRBV6-3 with TRBJ2-3, with 9 bases identical to TRBD2. Germline V CDR1 and CDR2: MNHEY, SVGEGT. The CDR3 consists of 14 residues. V trimming: 2 bases; J trimming: 6 bases; junction bases outside the gene matches: 3. In DNA, the CDR3 is TGTGCCAGCAGTTACGGGACTAGCTACGATACGCAGTATTTT. Encoded protein: CASSYGTSYDTQYF.

V gene TRBV6-1 combines with J gene TRBJ2-5, with no clear D. CDR3 size: 13 residues. CDR1 and CDR2 from the germline V gene are MNHNS and SASEGT. Trimming took 10 bases from V and 3 from J, leaving 15 bases between them. The CDR3 here is CATSRARKETQYF. CDR3 DNA sequence: TGTGCCACCAGCCGGGCTAGAAAAGAGACCCAGTACTTC.

The CDR3 coding sequence is TGTGCCAGCAGCTTGGCCCCAGGCCGTGATCAGCCCCAGCATTTT. Its protein is CASSLAPGRDQPQHF. The rearrangement uses TRBV5-5 and TRBJ1-5; D not resolved. Germline V CDR1 and CDR2: SGHKS, YYEKEE (reference sequence). The V gene lost 0 bases and the J gene lost 5 bases, with 12 bases spanning the gap. The CDR3 spans 15 residues.

V gene TRBV7-2 combines with J gene TRBJ2-1, with D possibly called TRBD1 or TRBD2 (5 bases each). This CDR3 is built from 17 residues. V was cut by 2 bases and J by 3 bases, with 17 bases left in between. The V gene's germline CDR1 is SGHTA and CDR2 FQGNSA. CDR3: CASSLSGRGAIYNEQFF. CDR3 nucleotides: TGTGCCAGCAGCTTATCGGGGAGAGGGGCCATCTACAATGAGCAGTTCTTC. Full variable domain (remainder filled in from reference TRBV7-2 and TRBJ2-1): GAGVSQSPSNKVTEKGKDVELRCDPISGHTALYWYRQSLGQGLEFLIYFQGNSAPDKSGLPSDRFSAERTGGSVSTLTIQRTQQEDSAVYLCASSLSGRGAIYNEQFFGPGTRLTVL.

This clonotype has only a few counts. This chain uses TRBV6-4 with TRBJ1-1; tentatively, D is TRBD1 (5 bases). Germline V gene data show CDR1 as MRHNA and CDR2 as SNTAGT. The CDR3 extends over 13 amino acids. Trimming stripped 4 bases from V and 6 bases from J, with 12 bases between. The CDR3 coding sequence is TGTGCCAGCAGTGTGGAGAGGGGAGCTGAAGCTTTCTTT. It translates to CASSVERGAEAFF.

This rearrangement joins TRBV4-1 to TRBJ1-1; unclear D gene. This CDR3 comprises 16 residues. Germline V gives CDR1 MGHRA, CDR2 YSYEKL. Deletions cut 1 base from V and 1 base from J, with 13 bases between. The CDR3 region has the DNA TGCGCCAGCAGCCAAGTTTTCGACCGTCGGAACACTGAAGCTTTCTTT. Translated, it gives CASSQVFDRRNTEAFF.

In nucleotides, the CDR3 is TGTGCCAGCAGCGCACCAGGGGGCGGCGGCTACACCTTC. It is translated as CASSAPGGGGYTF. The rearrangement links TRBV2 to TRBJ1-2; TRBD1 agrees at 8 bases. Germline V gives CDR1 SNHLY, CDR2 FYNNEI. V gave up 6 bases and J gave up 8 bases; unmatched junction bases: 8. The CDR3 loop spans 13 amino acids.

There are a few counts of this clonotype. The V gene is TRBV6-4, the J gene TRBJ2-2; TRBD2 might be the D (5 bases). Between the trimmed V and J ends, which lost 3 bases and 3 bases, there was a span of 5 bases. CDR1 is MRHNA, CDR2 SNTAGT, per germline. The CDR3 runs to 13 residues. The CDR3 DNA reads TGTGCCAGCAGTGAGCGGGACACCGGGGAGCTGTTTTTT. Translating gives CASSERDTGELFF.

V usage is TRBV5-1 and J usage is TRBJ2-2; no definite D call. Looked up from germline, CDR1 is SGHRS and CDR2 is YFSETQ. The ends were cut back, 3 bases at V and 2 bases at J, with 5 bases in the middle. This CDR3 region has 13 residues. CDR3: CASSYLNTGELFF. The CDR3 region has the DNA TGCGCCAGCAGCTACCTAAACACCGGGGAGCTGTTTTTT.

The chain uses TRBV6-2 or TRBV6-3 and TRBJ2-5; D perhaps matches TRBD2 (7 bases). CDR1 is MNHEY and CDR2 is SVGEGT in the germline V gene. V was shortened by 7 bases and J by 5 bases, with 17 bases between the two germline ends. The CDR3 extends over 14 amino acids. The CDR3 nucleotides are TGTGCCAGCAATCCCGGGGGGCACGCGGAGACCCAGTACTTC. Amino acid sequence: CASNPGGHAETQYF.

This clonotype ranks as medium-sized. The chain's CDR3 is CASSESGLSSYNSPLHF. The DNA of the CDR3 is TGTGCCAGCAGTGAATCGGGGCTGAGCTCCTATAATTCACCCCTCCACTTT. This chain uses TRBV25-1 with TRBJ1-6, with a tentative D call TRBD1 (5 bases). V gave up 1 base and J gave up 0 bases, with 10 bases separating them. From germline, CDR1 is MGHDK and CDR2 SYGVNS. The CDR3 has 17 amino acids.

CDR3: CASSEKGTGGNEQFF. CDR3 in DNA: TGTGCCAGCAGTGAAAAGGGGACAGGGGGGAATGAGCAGTTCTTC. The chain uses TRBV6-1 and TRBJ2-1, with TRBD1 matching over 11 bases. CDR3 length: 15 residues. The germline gives CDR1 MNHNS, CDR2 SASEGT. J lost 7 bases, V lost 2 bases, and 4 bases had no gene match.

J is TRBJ1-3 and V is TRBV4-3; 10 bases fit TRBD1. V dropped 4 bases and J dropped 4; count of bases not matched to a gene: 4. The CDR3 is 15 residues long. Germline V gives CDR1 LGHNA, CDR2 YSLEER. This chain's CDR3 is CASSLGTGDGNTIYF. For the CDR3, the DNA is TGCGCCAGCAGCCTCGGGACAGGGGACGGAAACACCATATATTTT.

The chain is built from TRBV20-1 and TRBJ1-1; TRBD1 might be the D (5 bases). Germline CDR1 reads DFQATT; CDR2 reads SNEGSKA (reference sequence). This CDR3 has 13 residues. The V gene lost 6 bases and the J gene lost 4 bases, with 15 bases spanning the gap. As DNA, the CDR3 is TGCAGTGCCGATCGTCGTGGGGGCACTGAAGCTTTCTTT. Its protein is CSADRRGGTEAFF.